This note documents a single T cell receptor (beta chain) sequence. The target antigen is unknown. The sample contains more than one DNA sequence encoding this CDR3. Measured with immunoSEQ multiplex PCR; TCRdb has only the in-frame clones, and not every one. The repertoire holds under 1,100,000 clones, about 84% seen once, with 0.6% to 0.75% in the top ten. These data originate in a study of shared clonotypes between healthy human individuals. The study's findings and limits: The sharing of approximately 4.6% of naive CD4 clonotypes was seen across a few donors.

The CDR3 has 13 amino acids. CDR1 is MNHEY and CDR2 is SVGAGI in the germline V gene. V lost 2 bases to trimming and J lost 3 bases, with 7 bases between them. This receptor was identified in a man aged 18 to 29 in good health. Some clones in this sample may be carry-over from other donors' samples. Sequenced sample: memory CD4+ T cells from PBMCs. The subset was: CD45RA-negative fraction. The chain joins TRBV6-5 to TRBJ1-2, with D perhaps TRBD1 (6 bases). DNA of the CDR3: TGTGCCAGCAGTTACCGGACAGACTATGGCTACACCTTC. Protein sequence: CASSYRTDYGYTF.